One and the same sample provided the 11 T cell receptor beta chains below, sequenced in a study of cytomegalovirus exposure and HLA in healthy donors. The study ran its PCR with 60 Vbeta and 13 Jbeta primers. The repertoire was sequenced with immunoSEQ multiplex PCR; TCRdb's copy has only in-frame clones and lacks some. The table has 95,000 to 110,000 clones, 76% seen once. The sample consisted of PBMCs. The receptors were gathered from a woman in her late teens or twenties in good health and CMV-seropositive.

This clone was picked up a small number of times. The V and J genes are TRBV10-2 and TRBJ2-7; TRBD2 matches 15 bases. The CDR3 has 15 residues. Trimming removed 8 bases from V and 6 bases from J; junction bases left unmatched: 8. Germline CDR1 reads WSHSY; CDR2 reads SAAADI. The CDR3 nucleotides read TGCGCCAGCTCCGGACTAGCGGGAGGGCCGGGCGAGCAGTACTTC. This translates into CASSGLAGGPGEQYF.

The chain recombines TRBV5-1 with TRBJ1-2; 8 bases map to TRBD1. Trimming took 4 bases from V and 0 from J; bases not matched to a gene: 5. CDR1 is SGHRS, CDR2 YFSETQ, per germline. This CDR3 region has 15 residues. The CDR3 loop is CASSPGQASNYGYTF. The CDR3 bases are TGCGCCAGCAGCCCGGGACAGGCCTCTAACTATGGCTACACCTTC.

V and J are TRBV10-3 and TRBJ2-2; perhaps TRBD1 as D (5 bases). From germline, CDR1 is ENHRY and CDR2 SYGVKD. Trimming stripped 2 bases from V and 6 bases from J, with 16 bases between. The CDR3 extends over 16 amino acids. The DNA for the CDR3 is TGTGCCATCAGTGAGCCCGGGTTTCAGGGTGCCGGGGAGCTGTTTTTT. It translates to CAISEPGFQGAGELFF.

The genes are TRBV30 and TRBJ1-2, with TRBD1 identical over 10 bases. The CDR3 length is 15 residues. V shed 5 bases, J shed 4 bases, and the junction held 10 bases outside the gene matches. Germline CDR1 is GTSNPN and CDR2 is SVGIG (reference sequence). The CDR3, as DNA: TGTGCCTGGGGGCGCCGGGACAGGGGCACCTATGGCTACACCTTC. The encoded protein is CAWGRRDRGTYGYTF.

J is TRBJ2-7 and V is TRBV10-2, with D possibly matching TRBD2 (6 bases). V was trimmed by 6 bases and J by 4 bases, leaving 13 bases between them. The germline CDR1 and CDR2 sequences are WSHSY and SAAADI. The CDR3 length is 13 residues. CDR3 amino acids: CASRSSAGYEQYF. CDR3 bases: TGCGCCAGCAGGTCTAGCGCGGGTTACGAGCAGTACTTC.

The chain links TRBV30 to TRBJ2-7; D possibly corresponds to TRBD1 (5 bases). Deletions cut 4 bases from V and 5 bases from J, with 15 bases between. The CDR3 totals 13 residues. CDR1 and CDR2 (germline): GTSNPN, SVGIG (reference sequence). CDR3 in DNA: TGTGCCTGGAAAGGGGTAGCCAGAAACGAGCAGTACTTC. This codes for CAWKGVARNEQYF.

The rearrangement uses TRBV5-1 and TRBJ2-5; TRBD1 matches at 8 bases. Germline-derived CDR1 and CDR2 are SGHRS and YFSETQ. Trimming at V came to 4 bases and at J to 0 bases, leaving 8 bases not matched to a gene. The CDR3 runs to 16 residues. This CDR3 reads CASSNGQGMYQETQYF. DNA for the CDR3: TGCGCCAGCAGCAACGGACAGGGAATGTACCAAGAGACCCAGTACTTC.

CDR3 loop: CASSTVPGQPQHF. CDR3 bases: TGTGCCAGTAGTACGGTCCCGGGTCAGCCCCAGCATTTT. The gene calls are TRBV19 and TRBJ1-5, with D hard to call. CDR1 and CDR2 (germline): LNHDA, SQIVND (reference sequence). The CDR3 sequence is 13 residues long. The V end was cut by 4 bases, the J end by 6 bases, with 10 bases between.

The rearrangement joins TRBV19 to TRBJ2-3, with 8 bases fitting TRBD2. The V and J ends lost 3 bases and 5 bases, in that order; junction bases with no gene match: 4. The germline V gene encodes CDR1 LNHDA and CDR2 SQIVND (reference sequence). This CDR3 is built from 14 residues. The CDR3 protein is CASSIAGLVDTQYF. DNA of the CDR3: TGTGCCAGTAGTATCGCGGGACTAGTAGATACGCAGTATTTT.

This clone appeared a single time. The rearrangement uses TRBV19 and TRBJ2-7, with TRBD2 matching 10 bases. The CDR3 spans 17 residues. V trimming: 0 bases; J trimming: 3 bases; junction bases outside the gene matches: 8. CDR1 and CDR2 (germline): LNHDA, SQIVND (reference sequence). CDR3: CASSIDHQLAGNYEQYF. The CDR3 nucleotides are TGTGCCAGTAGTATAGATCACCAACTAGCGGGAAACTACGAGCAGTACTTC.

The CDR3 loop is CASTGREGYF. The CDR3 bases are TGTGCCAGCACAGGGCGGGAGGGGTACTTC. This rearrangement joins TRBV2 to TRBJ2-7, with TRBD2 matching 9 bases. The CDR3 extends over 10 amino acids. Germline trimming cut 7 bases from V and 12 bases from J; bases unmatched to any gene: 4. Per the germline V gene, CDR1 is SNHLY and CDR2 is FYNNEI.